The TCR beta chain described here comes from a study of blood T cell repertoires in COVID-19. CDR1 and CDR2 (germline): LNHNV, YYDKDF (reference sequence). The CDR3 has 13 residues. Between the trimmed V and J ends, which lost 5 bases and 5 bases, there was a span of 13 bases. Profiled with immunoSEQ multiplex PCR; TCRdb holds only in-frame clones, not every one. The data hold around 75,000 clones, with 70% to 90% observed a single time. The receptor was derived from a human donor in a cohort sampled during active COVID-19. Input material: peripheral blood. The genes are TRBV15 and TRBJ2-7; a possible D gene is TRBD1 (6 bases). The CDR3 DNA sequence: TGTGCCACCAGCGGGTCAACAGGGAACGAGCAGTACTTC. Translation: CATSGSTGNEQYF.